The 5 T cell receptor beta chains below come from one sample, sequenced in a study of T cells in Graves' hyperthyroidism and ophthalmopathy. RNA transcripts were the template for amplifying TCR beta CDR3 regions. The primer set for the first-round RT-PCR of the TCR CDR3 was HTBI. TCRdb reanalysed the multiplex PCR reads using MiXCR and keeps one entry per CDR3 protein. The sample lists approximately 410,000 distinct CDR3 sequences, under 15% occurring once. The sample was blood. These receptors were taken from a man younger than 30 with Graves' ophthalmopathy.

This clonotype was counted at least ten times. The chain combines TRBV29-1 with TRBJ2-7, with D perhaps matching TRBD1 or TRBD2 (5 bases each). The germline V gene has CDR1 SQVTM and CDR2 ANQGSEA. The V end lost 4 bases, the J end lost 0 bases, and 7 bases lay between the germline ends. This CDR3 region has 12 residues. This CDR3 reads CSVVGPSYEQYF. The CDR3 nucleotides are TGCAGCGTTGTGGGACCCTCCTACGAGCAGTACTTC.

The chain combines TRBV5-6 with TRBJ2-2; 13 bases match TRBD2. V lost 6 bases to trimming and J lost 6 bases; unmatched junction nucleotides: 8. The CDR3 sequence is 16 residues long. Germline V gene sequence: CDR1 SGHDT, CDR2 YYEEEE. The CDR3 reads CASTEGLAGRAGELFF. CDR3 DNA: TGTGCCAGCACCGAGGGACTAGCGGGGCGAGCCGGGGAGCTGTTTTTT.

In this sample, this clonotype turned up a few times. The chain employs TRBV29-1 and TRBJ1-3; 9 bases are shared with TRBD1. The V gene's germline CDR1 is SQVTM and CDR2 ANQGSEA. V trimming: 5 bases; J trimming: 2 bases; junction bases outside the gene matches: 1. The CDR3 is made up of 13 amino acids. The CDR3 region is CSVRTGAGNTIYF. The DNA for the CDR3 is TGCAGCGTTAGGACAGGGGCTGGAAACACCATATATTTT. Using reference TRBV29-1 and TRBJ1-3 for the parts outside the CDR3, the full variable domain is SAVISQKPSRDICQRGTSLTIQCQVDSQVTMMFWYRQQPGQSLTLIATANQGSEATYESGFVIDKFPISRPNLTFSTLTVSNMSPEDSSIYLCSVRTGAGNTIYFGEGSWLTVV.

This clonotype appeared many times. The chain is built from TRBV11-2 and TRBJ2-1; 9 positions agree with TRBD2. The germline gives CDR1 SGHAT, CDR2 FQNNGV. The CDR3 has 15 amino acids. Trimming took 5 bases from V and 8 from J; bases not matched to a gene: 10. The CDR3 nucleotides read TGTGCCAGCAGCCTACCGGGACTAGCATCGGATGAGCAGTTCTTC. It codes for CASSLPGLASDEQFF.

At least ten counts were recorded for this clonotype. The chain recombines TRBV7-9 with TRBJ2-3, with 8 bases identical to TRBD2. With V trimmed by 1 base and J by 5 bases, 5 bases remained unmatched. Germline CDR1 is SEHNR and CDR2 is FQNEAQ (reference sequence). The CDR3 consists of 15 residues. The chain's CDR3 is CASSLVGLAEDTQYF. The CDR3 DNA reads as TGTGCCAGCAGCTTAGTTGGACTAGCCGAAGATACGCAGTATTTT. The variable domain in full, completed from reference TRBV7-9 and TRBJ2-3, reads DTGVSQNPRHKITKRGQNVTFRCDPISEHNRLYWYRQTLGQGPEFLTYFQNEAQLEKSRLLSDRFSAERPKGSFSTLEIQRTEQGDSAMYLCASSLVGLAEDTQYFGPGTRLTVL.